Only a few counts were recorded for the clone carrying this T cell receptor beta chain. Its antigen is unknown. The source of the sample is a study of T cells after yellow fever vaccination. Per germline, CDR1 MNHEY and CDR2 SVGAGI. The CDR3 consists of 17 residues. The V gene lost 0 bases and the J gene lost 7 bases, with 16 bases spanning the gap. Study-wide results and caveats: Any FACS-sorted repertoire could hold abundant clonotypes that contaminate it from the bulk population. Shared CD4/CD8 clonotypes were a small share, likely from convergent recombination. Subsequent booster samples again held most clones from primary vaccination (96% CD4, 85% to 90% CD8).

By 5'RACE template switching, TCR cDNA was produced, with a universal primer site and UMIs added in the process. MiXCR was run by TCRdb on the 5' RACE reads, yielding one entry per CDR3 protein. This sample has a few hundred thousand distinct CDR3 sequences, with 6.8% found just once. This chain joins TRBV6-5 and TRBJ1-6; D call uncertain. The sample consisted of PBMCs, taken about 49 days after the first yellow fever vaccination. This TCR was sampled from a man in his late teens or twenties who received the YFV17D yellow fever vaccine. The CDR3 DNA follows: TGTGCCAGCAGTTACTCGAGTGTGGGAGCCCCAAATTCACCCCTCCACTTT. This codes for CASSYSSVGAPNSPLHF.